A selection of T cell receptor beta chains follows, all from one sample in a study of blood T cell repertoires in COVID-19. Clones were read by immunoSEQ multiplex PCR, and TCRdb kept only the in-frame ones, dropping some. The sample comprises 75,000 to 95,000 clones, 75% to 85% of which are singletons, and approximately 5% rests with the top ten. Sequences were obtained from peripheral blood. All receptors derive from a woman at least 80 years old with active or convalescent COVID-19. CDR3s include the opening cysteine and the closing phenylalanine or tryptophan. A D gene is named only where the DNA matches it firmly. Not every row has a clone size; where given, it reads once, few, many or a size class.

j_call v_call clone_size d_call cdr3_aa cdr3_nt
TRBJ1-2 TRBV7-2 NA TRBD1 CASSVNPRDRSGYTF TGTGCCAGCAGCGTCAACCCACGGGACAGGTCCGGCTACACCTTC
TRBJ2-3 TRBV2 NA NA CASSDWSTPDTQYF TGTGCCAGCAGTGATTGGAGCACCCCAGATACGCAGTATTTT
TRBJ2-3 TRBV14 NA NA CASSRKSGFSTDTQYF TGTGCCAGCAGCCGGAAGTCCGGGTTCAGCACAGATACGCAGTATTTT
TRBJ2-7 TRBV7-2 NA NA CASSLGGGPTSYEQYF TGTGCCAGCAGCTTAGGGGGGGGCCCAACCTCCTACGAGCAGTACTTC
TRBJ2-7 TRBV5-5 NA NA CASSLSPWSLDEQYF TGTGCCAGCAGCTTAAGCCCTTGGAGCTTGGACGAGCAGTACTTC
TRBJ1-2 TRBV7-9 NA NA CASSHSSGSGGYTF TGTGCCAGCAGCCACTCAAGCGGGTCCGGTGGCTACACCTTC
TRBJ1-3 TRBV30 NA NA CAWSADRISGNTIYF TGTGCCTGGAGTGCTGACAGGATCTCTGGAAACACCATATATTTT
TRBJ1-1 TRBV7-6 NA NA CASSPGGNTEAFF TGTGCCAGCAGCCCGGGGGGAAACACTGAAGCTTTCTTT
TRBJ2-3 TRBV6-2/TRBV6-3 NA TRBD2 CASSTWTSNTDTQYF TGTGCCAGCAGTACCTGGACTAGCAACACAGATACGCAGTATTTT
TRBJ2-5 TRBV6-5 NA NA CASSYSNGVQETQYF TGTGCCAGCAGTTACTCGAACGGAGTCCAAGAGACCCAGTACTTC
TRBJ2-2 TRBV4-2 NA NA CASSQVTGGELFF TGTGCCAGCAGCCAAGTTACGGGGGGGGAGCTGTTTTTT
TRBJ2-3 TRBV6-2/TRBV6-3 NA NA CASSYNPTPRQRHHTDTQYF TGTGCCAGCAGTTACAACCCCACACCCCGACAGCGTCATCACACAGATACGCAGTATTTT
TRBJ2-5 TRBV7-2 once TRBD2 CASSSRTSGSGTQYF TGTGCCAGCAGCTCCCGGACTAGCGGAAGTGGGACCCAGTACTTC
TRBJ1-2 TRBV27 NA NA CASSPSDSLYGYTF TGTGCCAGCAGTCCTTCGGACAGTCTATATGGCTACACCTTC
TRBJ2-7 TRBV16 once NA CASSLRGGSPKPQYTYEQYF TGTGCCAGCAGCCTAAGGGGGGGTAGCCCTAAGCCGCAATACACCTACGAGCAGTACTTC
TRBJ2-5 TRBV10-3 NA NA CAISESTEQETQYF TGTGCCATCAGTGAGTCGACAGAGCAAGAGACCCAGTACTTC
TRBJ1-4 TRBV4-1 NA TRBD1 CASSPQGIFNEKLFF TGCGCCAGCAGCCCACAGGGGATCTTTAATGAAAAACTGTTTTTT
TRBJ1-3 TRBV5-1 NA TRBD1 CASSSGGFGNTIYF TGCGCCAGCAGCTCAGGGGGGTTTGGAAACACCATATATTTT
TRBJ2-2 TRBV5-1 NA TRBD2 CASSSSGTFSGELFF TGCGCCAGCAGCAGTAGCGGGACCTTCTCCGGGGAGCTGTTTTTT
TRBJ1-2 TRBV10-3 NA NA CAISESGGGYGYTF TGTGCCATCAGTGAGAGCGGGGGCGGCTATGGCTACACCTTC
TRBJ2-7 TRBV2 once TRBD2 CASTGGLAGGFEQYF TGTGCCAGCACCGGCGGACTAGCGGGAGGGTTCGAGCAGTACTTC
TRBJ2-5 TRBV7-2 once NA CASSWRQTRTETQYF TGTGCCAGCAGCTGGCGCCAGACTAGAACCGAGACCCAGTACTTC
TRBJ1-2 TRBV28 NA NA CASSSPGRQYGYTF TGTGCCAGCAGTTCTCCCGGGAGACAGTATGGCTACACCTTC
TRBJ2-3 TRBV30 NA NA CAWSFASPSTDTQYF TGTGCCTGGAGCTTTGCGTCCCCAAGCACAGATACGCAGTATTTT
TRBJ1-3 TRBV5-6 NA TRBD1 CASSFRGTGSGNTIYF TGTGCCAGCAGCTTCCGCGGGACAGGCTCTGGAAACACCATATATTTT
TRBJ1-1 TRBV3-1/TRBV3-2 NA NA CASSIGRTLMNTEAFF TGTGCCAGCAGCATCGGACGGACTCTCATGAACACTGAAGCTTTCTTT
TRBJ2-5 TRBV7-2 NA NA CASSLFVEASETQYF TGTGCCAGCAGCTTATTTGTTGAGGCTAGCGAGACCCAGTACTTC
TRBJ2-7 TRBV14 NA NA CASSPSWGGTYEQYF TGTGCCAGCAGTCCCAGTTGGGGGGGCACCTACGAGCAGTACTTC
TRBJ2-1 TRBV4-2 NA TRBD1 CASSQAIMRQGFNEQFF TGTGCCAGCAGCCAAGCTATAATGCGACAGGGGTTCAATGAGCAGTTCTTC
TRBJ2-7 TRBV11-2 NA NA CASSLGRFYEQYF TGTGCCAGCAGCTTAGGGCGGTTCTACGAGCAGTACTTC
TRBJ1-3 TRBV14 NA NA CASSQDRRSSGNTIYF TGTGCCAGCAGCCAAGATAGGCGGAGCTCTGGAAACACCATATATTTT
TRBJ2-1 TRBV3-1/TRBV3-2 NA NA CASSLLGQGLGQFF TGTGCCAGCAGCCTTTTAGGCCAGGGGTTAGGGCAGTTCTTC
TRBJ2-3 TRBV19 NA TRBD2 CASSRTSGSSGNTDTQYF TGTGCCAGTAGTAGGACTAGCGGGAGCTCGGGGAACACAGATACGCAGTATTTT
TRBJ1-2 TRBV6-5 NA NA CASSSHTGNRYGYTF TGTGCCAGCAGTTCCCACACCGGGAACCGCTATGGCTACACCTTC
TRBJ2-7 TRBV28 NA TRBD1 CASSYTGQGTYEQYF TGTGCCAGCAGCTACACGGGACAGGGCACCTACGAGCAGTACTTC
TRBJ1-1 TRBV12-3/TRBV12-4 NA NA CASSLGQEAFF TGTGCCAGCAGTTTAGGGCAAGAAGCTTTCTTT
TRBJ1-1 TRBV24-1 once TRBD1 CATKAGGNTEAFF TGTGCCACCAAGGCAGGGGGAAACACTGAAGCTTTCTTT
TRBJ1-2 TRBV19 NA TRBD1 CASSIGGQGANGYTF TGTGCCAGTAGTATAGGGGGACAGGGGGCAAATGGCTACACCTTC
TRBJ2-7 TRBV7-2 NA NA CASSPAARDEQYF TGTGCCAGCAGCCCAGCGGCCCGGGACGAGCAGTACTTC
TRBJ1-1 TRBV6-4 NA NA CASAFQVNTEAFF TGTGCCAGCGCTTTTCAGGTGAACACTGAAGCTTTCTTT
TRBJ1-1 TRBV5-4 NA TRBD1 CASSSDRVNTEAFF TGTGCCAGCAGCTCGGACAGGGTGAACACTGAAGCTTTCTTT
TRBJ1-4 TRBV4-1 NA NA CASSQPGLRLFF TGCGCCAGCAGCCAACCGGGTCTAAGACTGTTTTTT
TRBJ1-2 TRBV24-1 few NA CATSDLGRGYGYTF TGTGCCACCAGTGATTTGGGGAGAGGCTATGGCTACACCTTC
TRBJ2-1 TRBV6-6 NA NA CASRPYSTFDEQFF TGTGCCAGCAGACCTTATTCTACCTTCGATGAGCAGTTCTTC
TRBJ1-1 TRBV9 once NA CASSRTNTLGDTEAFF TGTGCCAGCAGCAGAACCAATACCTTGGGCGACACTGAAGCTTTCTTT
TRBJ2-4 TRBV19 NA TRBD2 CASSIDRASGNIQYF TGTGCCAGTAGTATAGATCGGGCTAGCGGTAACATTCAGTACTTC
TRBJ2-1 TRBV9 NA TRBD2 CASSVSGGTSYNEQFF TGTGCCAGCAGCGTAAGCGGGGGGACCTCCTACAATGAGCAGTTCTTC
TRBJ2-5 TRBV9 NA TRBD2 CASSAPPSGGVETQYF TGTGCCAGCAGCGCACCCCCCAGCGGGGGGGTGGAGACCCAGTACTTC
TRBJ1-3 TRBV7-9 NA TRBD1 CASSPQGGQLSGNTIYF TGTGCCAGCAGCCCCCAGGGGGGCCAACTCTCTGGAAACACCATATATTTT